Below are 4 T cell receptor beta chains sequenced from a single sample in a study of cytomegalovirus exposure and HLA in healthy donors. It was with 60 Vbeta and 13 Jbeta primers that the PCR ran. TCRdb keeps only in-frame clones here, not all; method: immunoSEQ multiplex PCR. Among 150,000 to 200,000 clones, about 75% were seen once, and the ten largest hold 11% to 15%. Material for sequencing was PBMCs. The source is a man between 45 and 60 years old in good health and CMV-seropositive.

This clone was detected only a few times. This rearrangement joins TRBV6-6 to TRBJ1-5; a possible D gene is TRBD1 (6 bases). This CDR3 is built from 13 residues. The germline CDR1 and CDR2 sequences are MNHNY and SVGAGI (reference sequence). Deletions cut 7 bases from V and 7 bases from J, with 14 bases between. The CDR3 spells CASTTGRGQPQHF. The CDR3 region has the DNA TGTGCCAGCACTACAGGGCGGGGGCAGCCCCAGCATTTT.

This clone was detected only once. The chain carries TRBV5-1 and TRBJ2-7, with D unclear. Germline CDR1 reads SGHRS; CDR2 reads YFSETQ. V shed 1 base and J shed 4 bases, with 9 bases lying between them. The CDR3 contains 13 residues. CDR3 in amino acids: CASSLMFGYEQYF. The CDR3 DNA reads TGCGCCAGCAGCTTGATGTTCGGGTACGAGCAGTACTTC. Using reference TRBV5-1 and TRBJ2-7 for the parts outside the CDR3, the full variable domain is KAGVTQTPRYLIKTRGQQVTLSCSPISGHRSVSWYQQTPGQGLQFLFEYFSETQRNKGNFPGRFSGRQFSNSRSEMNVSTLELGDSALYLCASSLMFGYEQYFGPGTRLTVT.

This clone was seen at least ten times. The V and J genes are TRBV4-2 and TRBJ2-1, with D tentatively TRBD2 (5 bases). The ends were cut back, 5 bases at V and 6 bases at J, with 11 bases in the middle. The germline gives CDR1 LGHNA, CDR2 YNFKEQ. This CDR3 comprises 13 residues. The CDR3 DNA reads as TGTGCCAGCAGCGCCCTAGAGGGCAATGAGCAGTTCTTC. Encoded protein: CASSALEGNEQFF.

The V and J genes are TRBV27 and TRBJ1-6, with D possibly TRBD1 on 6 matching bases. The germline gives CDR1 MNHEY, CDR2 SMNVEV (reference sequence). The CDR3 totals 16 residues. V gave up 4 bases and J gave up 5 bases, with 15 bases separating them. CDR3 amino acids: CASSSPGRGHNSPLHF. In nucleotides, the CDR3 is TGTGCCAGCAGTTCCCCTGGCAGGGGACATAATTCACCCCTCCACTTT.